This note documents a single T cell receptor beta chain sequence. Its specificity is unknown. The data are from a study of T cell responses to AZD1222 COVID-19 vaccine. Study context: Doses given second, at about 4 or about 12 weeks, were pooled.

Method: immunoSEQ multiplex PCR; TCRdb's copy keeps in-frame clones and lacks some. The table shows 120,000 to 150,000 clones, with 80% to 90% occurring only once. V was shortened by 5 bases and J by 5 bases, with 8 bases between the two germline ends. This CDR3 comprises 12 residues. Germline V lookup: CDR1 SGHNT, CDR2 YENEEA. Points from the study as a whole: A reported finding is that nearly half of spike-specific TCRs target unmutated variant regions.

This clonotype originated in an adult in good health. The V and J genes are TRBV11-3 and TRBJ2-3; possibly TRBD1 for D (5 bases). The sequencing here drew on peripheral blood, taken on day 0 of AZD1222 vaccination. The CDR3 sequence is CASSTGRDTQYF. In nucleotides, the CDR3 is TGTGCCAGCAGCACAGGAAGAGATACGCAGTATTTT. Filled out from reference TRBV11-3 and TRBJ2-3, the complete variable domain reads EAGVVQSPRYKIIEKKQPVAFWCNPISGHNTLYWYLQNLGQGPELLIRYENEEAVDDSQLPKDRFSAERLKGVDSTLKIQPAELGDSAVYLCASSTGRDTQYFGPGTRLTVL.